A selection of T cell receptor beta chains follows, all from one sample in a study of T cell responses to AZD1222 COVID-19 vaccine. Only in-frame clones appear in the TCRdb table, and some are missing; sequencing was by immunoSEQ multiplex PCR. The data contain around 80,000 clones, 88% of them seen just once; the ten biggest clones take up about a tenth. The sample in question was peripheral blood, obtained on day 0 of AZD1222 vaccination. The receptors were gathered from an adult in good health. The CDR3 runs from the conserved cysteine through the conserved F or W. A D gene is named only where the DNA matches it firmly. Clone size is stated in some rows and not others, as once, few, many or a class when expanded.

clone_size d_call j_call v_call cdr3_nt cdr3_aa
NA TRBD2 TRBJ2-3 TRBV7-6 TGTGCCAGCAGCTCACCGGGACTAGCGGGAGGACGCACAGATACGCAGTATTTT CASSSPGLAGGRTDTQYF
once NA TRBJ2-1 TRBV24-1 TGTGCCACCAGTGGGGGGATTGGGGGAAATGAGCAGTTCTTC CATSGGIGGNEQFF
NA NA TRBJ2-3 TRBV21-1 TGTGCCAGCACCACAAAGGCGGGACTTAGCACAGATACGCAGTATTTT CASTTKAGLSTDTQYF
once TRBD2 TRBJ2-5 TRBV6-1 TGTGCCAGCAGTGAAGCGTATTGGGTTAGCGGGGGGGCCGAGTTTCAAGAGACCCAGTACTTC CASSEAYWVSGGAEFQETQYF
NA NA TRBJ2-5 TRBV6-5 TGTGCCAGCAGTTACTCGACCGGGGGAAGCGGGGAGACCCAGTACTTC CASSYSTGGSGETQYF
NA TRBD2 TRBJ2-1 TRBV20-1 TGCAGTGCTGGGACTAGTTTTGGGTTCTTC CSAGTSFGFF
NA NA TRBJ1-1 TRBV6-5 TGTGCCAGCAGATTGACAGTCGATACCAACACTGAAGCTTTCTTT CASRLTVDTNTEAFF
NA NA TRBJ1-4 TRBV4-1 TGCGCCAGCAGCCAAGTTGGCCTCCCCGGCGAAAAACTGTTTTTT CASSQVGLPGEKLFF
NA NA TRBJ2-5 TRBV7-2 TGTGCCAGCAGCTTAGGGGGCAGGGGGGAAGAGACCCAGTACTTC CASSLGGRGEETQYF
NA NA TRBJ1-2 TRBV7-2 TGTGCCAGCAGCGCCAGCCCCGCGAATGGCTACACCTTC CASSASPANGYTF
NA TRBD2 TRBJ2-3 TRBV5-1 TGCGCCAGCAGCCGCGGACTAGCGAGCTTCACAGATACGCAGTATTTT CASSRGLASFTDTQYF
NA TRBD2 TRBJ2-5 TRBV5-1 TGCGCCAGCAGCAATCTAGCGGGGGCGAACCAAGAGACCCAGTACTTC CASSNLAGANQETQYF
NA NA TRBJ1-2 TRBV4-1 TGCGCCAGCAGCCAAGTGTTTGTCTACCAACTTAGTAGAGCCGCGGGCTATGGCTACACCTTC CASSQVFVYQLSRAAGYGYTF
NA NA TRBJ1-1 TRBV7-9 TGTGCCAGCAGCTTCCCCGGACCTAACACTGAAGCTTTCTTT CASSFPGPNTEAFF
NA TRBD1 TRBJ2-1 TRBV19 TGTGCCAGTAGTATAGATAAGGGGACAGGGGCGTCCTACAATGAGCAGTTCTTC CASSIDKGTGASYNEQFF
NA NA TRBJ2-7 TRBV5-1 TGCGCCAGCGGTTCTGCGAGCTCCTACGAGCAGTACTTC CASGSASSYEQYF
NA NA TRBJ1-3 TRBV14 TGTGCCAGCAGCCCCCGGGCCCAGACGAGCTCTGGAAACACCATATATTTT CASSPRAQTSSGNTIYF
NA NA TRBJ2-5 TRBV5-5 TGTGCCAGCAGCCCCGGTCCAGCCCCGACCCAGTACTTC CASSPGPAPTQYF
NA NA TRBJ2-1 TRBV5-1 TGCGCCAGCGGGGCGCCGGGGTCCTACAATGAGCAGTTCTTC CASGAPGSYNEQFF
once TRBD2 TRBJ2-2 TRBV29-1 TGCAGCGTTCGGGGGGATTACACCGGGGAGCTGTTTTTT CSVRGDYTGELFF
NA NA TRBJ2-5 TRBV6-5 TGTGCCAGCAGTTACCGCGAAGCCCAAGAGACCCAGTACTTC CASSYREAQETQYF
few NA TRBJ1-4 TRBV5-1 TGCGCCAGCGCGACAGGCCTAGAGGGAGAAAAACTGTTTTTT CASATGLEGEKLFF
once TRBD2 TRBJ2-7 TRBV7-2 TGTGCCACCGGGCTTAGCGGGAGTTTCTACGAGCAGTACTTC CATGLSGSFYEQYF
NA NA TRBJ2-1 TRBV27 TGTGCCAGCAGTGGGAACCGGGGGGCGTACAATGAGCAGTTCTTC CASSGNRGAYNEQFF
NA NA TRBJ1-1 TRBV6-4 TGTGCCAGCGTGGGGGCAGCCGATCACACTGAAGCTTTCTTT CASVGAADHTEAFF
NA TRBD1 TRBJ2-7 TRBV5-5 TGTGCCAGCAGCCCCTACGGACAGGGGGACTACGAGCAGTACTTC CASSPYGQGDYEQYF
once NA TRBJ1-5 TRBV2 TGTGCCAGCACTTGGACTGATAATCAGCCCCAGCATTTT CASTWTDNQPQHF
few TRBD1 TRBJ1-3 TRBV5-1 TGCGCCAGCAGCCTGCGACAGGGGGCCTTCTCTGGAAACACCATATATTTT CASSLRQGAFSGNTIYF
NA NA TRBJ2-7 TRBV3-1/TRBV3-2 TGTGCCAGCAGCCAAGGCAGAAACTCCTACGAGCAGTACTTC CASSQGRNSYEQYF
NA TRBD2 TRBJ2-3 TRBV30 TGTGCCTTCAATAGCGGGACTAGCGGGAGGGCAGATACGCAGTATTTT CAFNSGTSGRADTQYF
NA NA TRBJ1-5 TRBV10-3 TGTGCCGCCCGAACCGGGACGGAGGGCGGGACCCAGCATTTT CAARTGTEGGTQHF
once NA TRBJ1-1 TRBV13 TGTGCCAGCAGCGGGAGGGGTGAAGCTTTCTTT CASSGRGEAFF
NA TRBD1 TRBJ1-3 TRBV18 TGTGCCAGCTCACCGGCAGCGACAGGGGGCACTGGAAACACCATATATTTT CASSPAATGGTGNTIYF
NA NA TRBJ1-1 TRBV19 TGTGCCAGTAGTGTCATGAACACTGAAGCTTTCTTT CASSVMNTEAFF
NA NA TRBJ1-4 TRBV25-1 TGTGCCAGCAGTGAAACCCCCGGGGGGACCGCAACTAATGAAAAACTGTTTTTT CASSETPGGTATNEKLFF
NA NA TRBJ2-2 TRBV30 TGTGCCTGGAACGCAAACACCGGGGAGCTGTTTTTT CAWNANTGELFF
NA NA TRBJ1-5 TRBV3-1/TRBV3-2 TGTGCCAGCAGCCAAGAGGTCCAGGATCAGCCCCAGCATTTT CASSQEVQDQPQHF
NA TRBD2 TRBJ2-2 TRBV7-3 TGTGCCAGCAGCTCGGGACTAGCGGGAGTTGGTGGGGAGCTGTTTTTT CASSSGLAGVGGELFF
NA TRBD1 TRBJ1-1 TRBV18 TGTGCCAGCTCACCGAGGGCAGGGGGTTACACTGAAGCTTTCTTT CASSPRAGGYTEAFF
NA TRBD1 TRBJ1-2 TRBV27 TGTGCCAGCAGTCGCGGGGACAGGGGTGGCTACACCTTC CASSRGDRGGYTF
NA TRBD1 TRBJ1-2 TRBV15 TGTGCCACCAGCAGAGATTGGACAGGGCTAGGGGGCTACACCTTC CATSRDWTGLGGYTF
NA NA TRBJ2-1 TRBV2 TGTGCCAGCAGGGACCCTCGTGGGGGTGAGCAGTTCTTC CASRDPRGGEQFF
NA NA TRBJ2-5 TRBV5-1 TGCGCCAGCAGCTTGGGGCAGGCAGGACAGACCCAGTACTTC CASSLGQAGQTQYF
NA NA TRBJ2-7 TRBV5-4 TGTGCCAGCAGCTTGTTTGGGGATTCCCGCGAGCAGTACTTC CASSLFGDSREQYF
NA TRBD1 TRBJ1-5 TRBV7-9 TGTGCCAGCAGCCGAGTAACAGGGGTAGATAGCAATCAGCCCCAGCATTTT CASSRVTGVDSNQPQHF
NA NA TRBJ2-3 TRBV28 TGTGCCAGCAATCGGGACCCGGGCACAGATACGCAGTATTTT CASNRDPGTDTQYF
NA NA TRBJ1-5 TRBV29-1 TGCAGCGTTGGGAGGGGTGGGCAGAATCAGCCCCAGCATTTT CSVGRGGQNQPQHF
NA NA TRBJ2-7 TRBV25-1 TGTGCCAGCAGTGATTCGCCTAGTTACGAGCAGTACTTC CASSDSPSYEQYF
once NA TRBJ1-6 TRBV5-1 TGCGCCAGCAGCACCGATCCCAGCTCCTATAATTCACCCCTCCACTTT CASSTDPSSYNSPLHF
NA NA TRBJ2-7 TRBV10-1 TGCGCCAGCAGGTCTAGCGAGAACTCCTACGAGCAGTACTTC CASRSSENSYEQYF
NA NA TRBJ1-1 TRBV5-8 TGTGCCAGCAGCTTGAGGCAGGCCGGCACTGAAGCTTTCTTT CASSLRQAGTEAFF
NA NA TRBJ1-6 TRBV9 TGTGCCAGCAGCGCGGAGACTCTCCGAAGGGGTTCACCCCTCCACTTT CASSAETLRRGSPLHF
NA NA TRBJ2-2 TRBV6-5 TGTGCCAGCAGTTACTCACCAGACACCGGGGAGCTGTTTTTT CASSYSPDTGELFF
NA NA TRBJ1-1 TRBV28 TGTGCCAGCAGTTTCGAACTGAACACTGAAGCTTTCTTT CASSFELNTEAFF
few NA TRBJ2-2 TRBV5-5 TGTGCCAGCAGCAGAACAGGAGCCACTAACACCGGGGAGCTGTTTTTT CASSRTGATNTGELFF
NA TRBD1 TRBJ1-5 TRBV2 TGTGCCAGCAGGGACAGGAACACTCAGCCCCAGCATTTT CASRDRNTQPQHF
NA NA TRBJ2-1 TRBV28 TGTGCCAGCAGTGCGGGGACAGCGGGGAGGAATGAGCAGTTCTTC CASSAGTAGRNEQFF
NA TRBD2 TRBJ2-2 TRBV28 TGTGCCAGCAGTTTACTAGCGGGGTCGGGCGGGGAGCTGTTTTTT CASSLLAGSGGELFF
NA NA TRBJ2-3 TRBV19 TGTGCCAGTCGGGCAGAGAGCACAGATACGCAGTATTTT CASRAESTDTQYF
NA NA TRBJ2-4 TRBV6-5 TGTGCCAGCAGTTACGAGCCAGCGGGTGCCAAAAACATTCAGTACTTC CASSYEPAGAKNIQYF